Detailed here is one T cell receptor beta chain. The specificity of this receptor is unknown. Base qualities were left out, and no much larger clone turns up one base away. The CDR3 goes from the cysteine to the phenylalanine over 15 residues. The read is trimmed to its CDR3 DNA, 45 bases read in frame from base 1. Clipping removes 8 bases from V and 4 bases from J, with 6 as the unmatched junction base count. The germline V gene sets CDR1 to MNHEY and CDR2 to SVGAGI. The CDR3 regions of human TCRbeta chains were analyzed by immunosequencing. The study's own analysis went as follows. TCRs in the repertoires were matched against a reference library of SARS-CoV-2-specific TCRs that had been generated with the MIRA antigen-specificity platform. Breadth was defined as the fraction of unique TCRs that were SARS-CoV-2-associated. Depth was defined as the fraction of total T cells that were SARS-CoV-2-associated. Using the MIRA data, every spike-specific TCR was mapped to the spike region that the TCR reacted to and assigned to either a CD4 or a CD8 class. Log10-transformed breadth and depth values were compared by one-way ANOVA with Sidak's multiple comparisons tests. TCRdb re-hosts the immuneACCESS table, in-frame sequences only. Its copies lack some clones; in the studies checked, an unresolved V gene accounts for under half of them, and the cause for the rest is not known. The DNA gave D and trimming, while V, J and clone size come from that table. Across this sample there are about 92,000 clones, with approximately 90% seen only once. The top ten constitute about a tenth of the sample.

This record comes from a study of T cell responses to AZD1222 COVID-19 vaccine (dated by TCRdb to the early 2020s). Notes on the research overall: AZD1222 recipients whose second dose came at about 4 weeks and those whose second dose came at about 12 weeks were combined into one group, since spike-specific TCR depth and breadth did not differ between the two schedules. A total of 230 to 250 trial participants underwent TCR sequencing, of whom approximately 200 had received two doses of AZD1222 and some 26 had received two doses of the MenACWY control vaccine. Enrollment into the trials was organized by age into subgroups of 18-55, 56-69 and 70-plus years, and those subgroups contained about 160, 30 and 59 TCR-sequenced participants, respectively. General conclusions and limits of the study: A significant rise in spike-specific TCR breadth and depth was observed after two AZD1222 doses relative to day 0 and relative to MenACWY recipients. Reportedly, close to half of the unique spike-specific TCRs recognized epitopes lying outside the regions that are mutated in the B.1.351 and B.1.1.7 variants. In the small 56-69-year group, the increase in depth fell short of significance, most likely because of low power. The whole spike protein was spanned by vaccine-associated CD4 TCRs, and dominant responses were seen in regions 160-218 and 743-854. Conclusions about previously exposed vaccinees were limited because only a handful of AZD1222 recipients were SARS-CoV-2 seropositive at baseline. Participants were mostly white British, with more females than males. The authors suggested clonal diversity may have been underestimated. Because no day 14 peak-response samples were available, the repertoires could be characterized only after the peak T cell response.

The sample's time point label, decoded: baseline before first vaccination. Vaccinee samples came from UK trials COV001 and COV002, including a single-blind randomized controlled phase 2/3 trial of AZD1222 (ChAdOx1 nCoV-19) in healthy adults. For TCRbeta chain sequencing, PBMC samples from trial participants were taken at day 0 and at day 28 after the second dose. The chain is made from TRBV6-5 and TRBJ2-3; TRBD2 aligns with 13 central bases. The sample in question was peripheral blood, obtained on day 0 of AZD1222 vaccination. This TCR was sampled from an adult in good health. The nucleotides are TGTGCCAGCTCGAGGACTAGCGGGGGCCCAGATACGCAGTATTTT. Its translation reads: CASSRTSGGPDTQYF.